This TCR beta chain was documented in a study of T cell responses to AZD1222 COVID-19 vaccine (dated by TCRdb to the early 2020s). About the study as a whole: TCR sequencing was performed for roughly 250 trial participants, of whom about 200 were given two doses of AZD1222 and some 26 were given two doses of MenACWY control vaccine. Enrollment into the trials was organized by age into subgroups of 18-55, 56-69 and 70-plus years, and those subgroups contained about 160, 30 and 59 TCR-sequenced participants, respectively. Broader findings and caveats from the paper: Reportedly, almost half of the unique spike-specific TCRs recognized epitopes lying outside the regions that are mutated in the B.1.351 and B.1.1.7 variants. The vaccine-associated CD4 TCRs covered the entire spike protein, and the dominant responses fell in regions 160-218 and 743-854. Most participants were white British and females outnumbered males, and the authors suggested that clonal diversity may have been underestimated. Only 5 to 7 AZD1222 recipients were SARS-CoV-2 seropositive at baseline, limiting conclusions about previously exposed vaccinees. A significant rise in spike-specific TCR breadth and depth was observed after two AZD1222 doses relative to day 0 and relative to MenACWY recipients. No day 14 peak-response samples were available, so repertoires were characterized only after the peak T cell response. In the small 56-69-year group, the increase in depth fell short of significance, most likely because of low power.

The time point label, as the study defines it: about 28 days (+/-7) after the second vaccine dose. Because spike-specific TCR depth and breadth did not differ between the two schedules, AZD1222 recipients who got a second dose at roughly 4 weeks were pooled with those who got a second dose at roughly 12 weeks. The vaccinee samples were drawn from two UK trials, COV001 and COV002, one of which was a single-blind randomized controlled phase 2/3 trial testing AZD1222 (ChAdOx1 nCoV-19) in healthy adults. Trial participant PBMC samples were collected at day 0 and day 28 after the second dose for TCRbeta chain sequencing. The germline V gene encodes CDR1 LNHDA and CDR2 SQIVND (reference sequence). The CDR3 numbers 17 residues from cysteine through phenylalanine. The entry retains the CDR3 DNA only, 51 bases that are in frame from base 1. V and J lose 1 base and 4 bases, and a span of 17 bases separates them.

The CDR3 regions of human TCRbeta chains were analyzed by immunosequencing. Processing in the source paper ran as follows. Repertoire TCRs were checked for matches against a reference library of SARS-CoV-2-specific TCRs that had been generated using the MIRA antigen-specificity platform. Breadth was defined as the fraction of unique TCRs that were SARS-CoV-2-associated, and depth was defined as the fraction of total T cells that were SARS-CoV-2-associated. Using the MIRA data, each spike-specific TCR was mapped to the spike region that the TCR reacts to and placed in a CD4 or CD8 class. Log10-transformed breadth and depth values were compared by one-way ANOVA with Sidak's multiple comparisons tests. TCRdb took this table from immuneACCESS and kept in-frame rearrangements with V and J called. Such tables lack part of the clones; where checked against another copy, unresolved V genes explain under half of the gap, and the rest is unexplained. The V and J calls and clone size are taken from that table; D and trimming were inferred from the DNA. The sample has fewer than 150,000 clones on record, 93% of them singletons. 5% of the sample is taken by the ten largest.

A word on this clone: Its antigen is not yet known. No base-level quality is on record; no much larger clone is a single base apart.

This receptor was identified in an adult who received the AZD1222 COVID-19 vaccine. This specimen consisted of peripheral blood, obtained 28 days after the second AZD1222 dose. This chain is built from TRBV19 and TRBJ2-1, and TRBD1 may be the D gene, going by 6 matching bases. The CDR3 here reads CASSIGRTVGVYNEQFF. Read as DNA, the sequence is TGTGCCAGTAGTATAGGCCGGACAGTGGGGGTGTACAATGAGCAGTTCTTC. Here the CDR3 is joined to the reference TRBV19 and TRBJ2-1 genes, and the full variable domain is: DGGITQSPKYLFRKEGQNVTLSCEQNLNHDAMYWYRQDPGQGLRLIYYSQIVNDFQKGDIAEGYSVSREKKESFPLTVTSAQKNPTAFYLCASSIGRTVGVYNEQFFGPGTRLTVL.